The 26 T cell receptor beta chains below all came from one sample that was sequenced in a study of blood T cells in healthy people across ages. Sample-barcoded 5' priming and a J-beta primer mix drove a second PCR of roughly 7 to 11 cycles. TCRdb analysed the 5' RACE reads with MiXCR anew, one entry per CDR3 protein. The repertoire consists of roughly 1,300,000 distinct CDR3 sequences, with approximately 59% occurring once and the leading ten covering over 5%. Sample: blood. All receptors come from a man between 18 and 29 years old in good health.

The chain employs TRBV14 and TRBJ2-4; D is undetermined. Trimming took off 2 bases at V and 13 bases at J, with 18 bases between the two ends. Germline V gene sequence: CDR1 SGHDN, CDR2 FVKESK. This CDR3 spans 14 amino acids. The chain's CDR3 is CASSQHDSYNEQYF. Here the CDR3 DNA reads TGTGCCAGCAGCCAACACGACTCCTACAATGAGCAGTACTTC.

This clonotype was recorded only once. Here the CDR3 reads CASSLASMVDTQYF. The CDR3 region has the DNA TGTGCCAGCAGCTTAGCTAGCATGGTCGATACGCAGTATTTT. The rearrangement joins TRBV11-2 to TRBJ2-3, with D tentatively TRBD2 (5 bases). The germline gives CDR1 SGHAT, CDR2 FQNNGV. The CDR3 totals 14 residues. The V gene lost 1 base and the J gene lost 6 bases, with 11 bases spanning the gap.

The chain has TRBV4-1 and TRBJ1-1; the D is unclear. Trimming stripped 3 bases from V and 3 bases from J, with 11 bases between. The CDR3 loop spans 14 amino acids. Germline loops: CDR1 MGHRA, CDR2 YSYEKL. The CDR3 DNA is TGCGCCAGCAGCCAGCGGGGATGGGACACTGAAGCTTTCTTT. This translates into CASSQRGWDTEAFF.

This rearrangement joins TRBV6-5 to TRBJ1-4; TRBD1 matches at 7 bases. This CDR3 contains 16 residues. Germline trimming cut 6 bases from V and 0 bases from J; bases unmatched to any gene: 7. The germline CDR1 and CDR2 sequences are MNHEY and SVGAGI. The CDR3 DNA sequence: TGTGCCAGCAGCTACGGACAGGCCGCAACTAATGAAAAACTGTTTTTT. This translates into CASSYGQAATNEKLFF.

The gene calls are TRBV12-3 or TRBV12-4 and TRBJ1-6; 11 bases are shared with TRBD1. With V trimmed by 8 bases and J by 9 bases, 6 bases remained unmatched. This CDR3 spans 14 amino acids. CDR3 nucleotides: TGTGCCAGCGGACAGGGGGCTGAGACTTCACCCCTCCACTTT. Protein product: CASGQGAETSPLHF.

The CDR3 bases are TGCAGCGTTGTGATAGCCAAAAACATTCAGTACTTC. As protein: CSVVIAKNIQYF. The rearrangement joins TRBV29-1 to TRBJ2-4; D is undetermined. The CDR3 is 12 amino acids. Germline CDR1 and CDR2: SQVTM and ANQGSEA. V lost 4 bases, J lost 0 bases, and 4 bases lay in between.

The V call is TRBV20-1, the J call TRBJ2-5; D possibly corresponds to TRBD2 (6 bases). V was shortened by 5 bases and J by 7 bases, with 20 bases between the two germline ends. Germline loops: CDR1 DFQATT, CDR2 SNEGSKA (reference sequence). CDR3 length equals 14 residues. In nucleotides, the CDR3 is TGCAGTGCTGACCGAGTAGCGGACGATCGGACCCAGTACTTC. It yields the protein CSADRVADDRTQYF.

The chain couples TRBV10-3 to TRBJ1-2; the D gene is possibly TRBD1 (6 bases). CDR1 is ENHRY and CDR2 is SYGVKD in the germline V gene. Trimming took off 3 bases at V and 0 bases at J, with 11 bases between the two ends. The CDR3 has 15 amino acids. CDR3 protein: CAISDSGASNYGYTF. CDR3 in DNA: TGTGCCATCAGTGATTCGGGGGCCTCTAACTATGGCTACACCTTC.

The V gene is TRBV12-3 or TRBV12-4, the J gene TRBJ2-5; D ambiguous. This CDR3 has 13 amino acids. V gave up 9 bases and J gave up 11 bases, with 22 bases separating them. The CDR3 here is CASLSFRFSEQYF. CDR3 in DNA: TGTGCCAGTCTTTCCTTTCGGTTCAGTGAGCAGTACTTC.

V usage is TRBV6-5 and J usage is TRBJ1-1; D is perhaps TRBD1 (5 bases). CDR1 MNHEY and CDR2 SVGAGI come from the germline V gene. Trimming removed 6 bases from V and 0 bases from J, with 14 bases in between. This CDR3 has 15 residues. CDR3 in DNA: TGTGCCAGCAGGCCACCTTGGGGGTTGAACACTGAAGCTTTCTTT. This sequence encodes CASRPPWGLNTEAFF.

V gene TRBV29-1 combines with J gene TRBJ2-7; TRBD1 is a possible D gene (6 bases). V was clipped by 4 bases and J by 7 bases, with 14 bases between them. CDR3 length equals 12 residues. CDR1 is SQVTM, CDR2 ANQGSEA, per germline. CDR3 region: CSVGAGDPEQYF. The CDR3 region has the DNA TGCAGCGTTGGGGCAGGGGATCCTGAGCAGTACTTC.

The genes are TRBV4-3 and TRBJ2-3; tentative D call: TRBD1 (5 bases). The CDR3 has 16 amino acids. Germline CDR1 and CDR2: LGHNA and YSLEER. Trimming took 0 bases from V and 3 from J, leaving 13 bases between them. CDR3 residues: CASSQDRVGPTDTQYF. The CDR3 region has the DNA TGCGCCAGCAGCCAAGACAGGGTTGGGCCGACAGATACGCAGTATTTT.

The CDR3 DNA follows: TGTGCCAGCAGTTACTCGAGACCCGGGTATGGGGCCCCTAGAGATGGCTACACCTTC. It translates to CASSYSRPGYGAPRDGYTF. This chain links TRBV6-5 with TRBJ1-2; D is perhaps TRBD1 (5 bases). The CDR3 contains 19 residues. Trimming pared 0 bases from V and 6 bases from J, leaving 26 bases between. Germline V gene sequence: CDR1 MNHEY, CDR2 SVGAGI.

V is TRBV6-6 and J is TRBJ2-7; TRBD1 or TRBD2 may be the D gene (5 bases each). There are 15 residues in the CDR3. The germline CDR1 and CDR2 sequences are MNHNY and SVGAGI (reference sequence). V was cut by 7 bases and J by 7 bases, with 23 bases left in between. The CDR3 region has the DNA TGTGCCAGCACCCATCCGGGACGGAAGAGCAATGAGCAGTACTTC. Translating gives CASTHPGRKSNEQYF.

For the CDR3, the DNA is TGTGCCTGGAGTGCCCGGCCTGGAGTAAGTAATGAGCAGTTCTTC. This gives the protein CAWSARPGVSNEQFF. This chain joins TRBV30 and TRBJ2-1; the D is unclear. The CDR3 length is 15 residues. The germline V gene encodes CDR1 GTSNPN and CDR2 SVGIG (reference sequence). Trimming pared 1 base from V and 7 bases from J, leaving 17 bases between.

Note on this clonotype: It may be a read error: a sequence one base away is much more abundant. The chain employs TRBV20-1 and TRBJ2-4; the D is unclear. The J call may not be correct, given that the DNA end is closer to TRBJ2-7. Germline V CDR1 and CDR2: DFQATT, SNEGSKA (reference sequence). The CDR3 is 11 amino acids. CDR3 region: CSASADYEQYF. CDR3 sequence (DNA): TGCAGTGCTAGTGCGGACTACGAGCAGTACTTC.

Comments on this clonotype: The CDR3 end shows no conserved phenylalanine or tryptophan, and so a read error is likely. The chain carries TRBV29-1 and TRBJ2-1; no clear D gene. Trimming took off 3 bases at V and 3 bases at J, with 15 bases between the two ends. The CDR3 sequence is 15 residues long. Germline CDR1 is SQVTM and CDR2 is ANQGSEA. CDR3 nucleotides: TGCAGCGTTGATGGACGACATCCCAACTACAATGAGCAGTTCTCC. Its protein product is CSVDGRHPNYNEQFS.

The J gene is TRBJ2-3, the V gene TRBV29-1; possible D gene TRBD2, 6 bases. V gave up 8 bases and J gave up 5 bases, with 23 bases separating them. CDR1 SQVTM and CDR2 ANQGSEA come from the germline V gene. This CDR3 has 15 amino acids. The CDR3 loop is CSIQTVRGVVDTQYF. The DNA of the CDR3 is TGCAGCATCCAAACTGTGCGGGGAGTTGTAGATACGCAGTATTTT.

This rearrangement joins TRBV7-8 to TRBJ1-5; D unresolved. The CDR3 sequence is 13 residues long. Germline CDR1 is SGHVS and CDR2 is FQNEAQ. The V end was cut by 1 base, the J end by 8 bases, with 9 bases between. CDR3 sequence (DNA): TGTGCCAGCAGCTTAGTCCACCAAGAGCCCCAGCATTTT. This encodes CASSLVHQEPQHF.

This rearrangement joins TRBV20-1 to TRBJ2-7, with a weak D call TRBD1 (5 bases). Germline V lookup: CDR1 DFQATT, CDR2 SNEGSKA (reference sequence). V shed 0 bases and J shed 12 bases, with 12 bases lying between them. The CDR3 runs 11 residues. The DNA for the CDR3 is TGCAGTGCTAGAGATGGGGCGACTGGGTACTTC. Residues: CSARDGATGYF.

V gene TRBV2 combines with J gene TRBJ1-5; D is unresolved. CDR1 and CDR2 from the germline V gene are SNHLY and FYNNEI. The CDR3 totals 15 residues. Trimming removed 7 bases from V and 7 bases from J, with 20 bases in between. DNA of the CDR3: TGTGCCAGCACCACAGCGGGGAAGGGTGGACAGCCCCAGCATTTT. Protein product: CASTTAGKGGQPQHF.

This clonotype came up a few times. V usage is TRBV20-1 and J usage is TRBJ2-4, with 10 bases lining up with TRBD1. The DNA end favors TRBJ2-7, so the J call may be wrong. There are 18 residues in the CDR3. Germline CDR1 is DFQATT and CDR2 is SNEGSKA (reference sequence). The CDR3 DNA sequence: TGCAGTGCAGGGGGGACAGGGGTCAAAGGGACTAGAAACGCCGAGCAGTACTTC. The encoded protein is CSAGGTGVKGTRNAEQYF.

This clonotype was detected a few times. The chain's CDR3 is CASSYSQENEQFF. The DNA of the CDR3 is TGTGCCAGCAGTTACTCACAGGAGAATGAGCAGTTCTTC. The chain is built from TRBV6-5 and TRBJ2-1; perhaps TRBD1 as D (5 bases). CDR3 size: 13 residues. V lost 0 bases to trimming and J lost 7 bases, with 7 bases between them. Germline CDR1 is MNHEY and CDR2 is SVGAGI.

The chain recombines TRBV6-5 with TRBJ2-1, with D unclear. Trimming stripped 4 bases from V and 9 bases from J, with 10 bases between. The CDR3 is 12 residues long. Germline V gene sequence: CDR1 MNHEY, CDR2 SVGAGI. The CDR3 here is CASSFVGTEQFF. The CDR3 DNA reads TGTGCCAGCAGTTTTGTGGGAACTGAGCAGTTCTTC.

V and J are TRBV3-1 and TRBJ2-1, with TRBD2 as a possible D gene (6 bases). Deletions cut 4 bases from V and 0 bases from J, with 16 bases between. Germline CDR1 and CDR2: LGHDT and YNNKEL (reference sequence). The CDR3 sequence is 17 residues long. CDR3 residues: CASSPSPGLSSYNEQFF. The DNA of the CDR3 is TGTGCCAGCAGCCCCTCGCCGGGACTGAGCTCCTACAATGAGCAGTTCTTC.

J is TRBJ2-5 and V is TRBV6-5; 7 bases line up with TRBD2. The J call is in doubt because the DNA end fits TRBJ2-7 better. Looked up from germline, CDR1 is MNHEY and CDR2 is SVGAGI. This CDR3 spans 14 amino acids. This CDR3 reads CASSYGGRGYEQYF. CDR3 nucleotides: TGTGCCAGCAGTTATGGCGGGAGAGGGTACGAGCAGTACTTC.